This T cell receptor (beta chain) comes out of a study of T cell responses to AZD1222 COVID-19 vaccine. Germline V gives CDR1 SGHNT, CDR2 YYREEE (reference sequence). CDR3 length: 16 amino acids. The ends were cut back, 6 bases at V and 4 bases at J, with 20 bases in the middle. Whole-study results and caveats: Dominant CD4 TCR responses targeted spike regions 160-218 and 743-854.

A note on this clone: Its antigen is as yet unknown.

Assay: immunoSEQ multiplex PCR; the TCRdb copy retains only in-frame clones and omits some. This table holds 95,000 to 150,000 clones, 93% found once. V is TRBV5-4 and J is TRBJ1-5; TRBD1 is a possible D gene (6 bases). The receptor's source is an adult who received the AZD1222 COVID-19 vaccine. Sequencing used peripheral blood, obtained 28 days after the second AZD1222 dose. The CDR3 DNA sequence: TGTGCCAGCACCAGTCGACAGGCCTCACGGAATCAGCCCCAGCATTTT. Its translation is CASTSRQASRNQPQHF.